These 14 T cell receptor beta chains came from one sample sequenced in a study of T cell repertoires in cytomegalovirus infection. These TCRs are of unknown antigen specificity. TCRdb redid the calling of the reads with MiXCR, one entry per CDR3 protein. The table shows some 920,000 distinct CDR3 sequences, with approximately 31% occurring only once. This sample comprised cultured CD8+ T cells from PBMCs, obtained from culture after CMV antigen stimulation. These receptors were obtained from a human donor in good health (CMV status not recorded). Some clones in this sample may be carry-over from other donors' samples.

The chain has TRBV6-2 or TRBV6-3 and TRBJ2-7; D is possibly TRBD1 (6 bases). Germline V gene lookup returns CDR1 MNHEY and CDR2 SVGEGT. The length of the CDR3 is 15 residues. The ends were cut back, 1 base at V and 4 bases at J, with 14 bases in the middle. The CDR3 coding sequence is TGTGCCAGCAGTTACTGGCAGGGGATTTCTTACGAGCAGTACTTC. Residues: CASSYWQGISYEQYF.

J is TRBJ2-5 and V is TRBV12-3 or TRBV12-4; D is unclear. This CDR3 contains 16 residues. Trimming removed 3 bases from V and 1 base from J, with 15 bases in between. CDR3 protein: CASSFSALSSQETQYF. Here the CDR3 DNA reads TGTGCCAGCAGTTTTTCGGCACTCTCATCCCAAGAGACCCAGTACTTC.

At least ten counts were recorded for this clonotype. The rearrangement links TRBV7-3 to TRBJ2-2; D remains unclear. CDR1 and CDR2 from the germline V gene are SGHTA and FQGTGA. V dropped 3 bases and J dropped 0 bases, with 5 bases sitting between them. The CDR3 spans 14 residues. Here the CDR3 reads CASSFKANTGELFF. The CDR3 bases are TGTGCCAGCAGCTTCAAAGCGAACACCGGGGAGCTGTTTTTT.

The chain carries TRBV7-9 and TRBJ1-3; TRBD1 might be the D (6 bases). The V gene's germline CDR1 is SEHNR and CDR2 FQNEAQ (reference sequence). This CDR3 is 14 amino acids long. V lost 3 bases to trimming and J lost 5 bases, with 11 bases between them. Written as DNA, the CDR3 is TGTGCCAGCAGCTTCCCAGGGGCCAGAAACACCATATATTTT. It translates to CASSFPGARNTIYF.

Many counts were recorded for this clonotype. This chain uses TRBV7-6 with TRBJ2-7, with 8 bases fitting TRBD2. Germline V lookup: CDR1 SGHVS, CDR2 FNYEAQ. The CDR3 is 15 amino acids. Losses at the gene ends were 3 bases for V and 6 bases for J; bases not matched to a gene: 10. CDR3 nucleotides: TGTGCCAGCAGCTTGTTTCCGGGACTAGGGCTCGAGCAGTACTTC. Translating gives CASSLFPGLGLEQYF.

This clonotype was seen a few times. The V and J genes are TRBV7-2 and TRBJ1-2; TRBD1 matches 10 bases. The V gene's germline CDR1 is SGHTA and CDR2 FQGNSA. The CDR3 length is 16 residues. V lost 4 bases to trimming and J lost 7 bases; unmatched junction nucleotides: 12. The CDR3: CASSYDDRGLVGGYTF. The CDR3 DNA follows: TGTGCCAGCAGCTACGATGACAGGGGGCTAGTCGGTGGCTACACCTTC.

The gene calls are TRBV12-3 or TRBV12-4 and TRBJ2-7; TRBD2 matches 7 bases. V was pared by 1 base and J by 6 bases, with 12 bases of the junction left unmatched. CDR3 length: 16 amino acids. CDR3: CASSLVYGGGTSEQYV. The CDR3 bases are TGTGCCAGCAGTTTAGTATACGGCGGGGGAACCTCCGAGCAGTACGTC.

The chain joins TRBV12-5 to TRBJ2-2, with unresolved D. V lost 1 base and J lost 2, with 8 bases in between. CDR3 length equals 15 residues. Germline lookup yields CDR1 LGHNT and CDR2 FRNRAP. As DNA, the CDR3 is TGTGCTAGTGGTTTGGGCCTGATCAACACCGGGGAGCTGTTTTTT. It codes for CASGLGLINTGELFF.

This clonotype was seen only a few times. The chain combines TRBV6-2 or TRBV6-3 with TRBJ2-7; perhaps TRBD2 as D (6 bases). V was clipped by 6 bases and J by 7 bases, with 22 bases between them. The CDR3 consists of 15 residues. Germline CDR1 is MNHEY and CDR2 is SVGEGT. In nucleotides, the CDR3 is TGTGCCAGCAGCGCTTTAGCGGAGCTTATCGGGGAGCAGTACGTC. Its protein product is CASSALAELIGEQYV.

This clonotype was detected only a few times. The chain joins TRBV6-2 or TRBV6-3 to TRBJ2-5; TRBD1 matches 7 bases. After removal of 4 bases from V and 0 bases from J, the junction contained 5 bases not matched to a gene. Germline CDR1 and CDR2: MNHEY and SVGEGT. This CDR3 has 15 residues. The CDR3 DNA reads TGTGCCAGCAGTTTGGGACAGCCCCACCAAGAGACCCAGTACTTC. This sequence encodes CASSLGQPHQETQYF.

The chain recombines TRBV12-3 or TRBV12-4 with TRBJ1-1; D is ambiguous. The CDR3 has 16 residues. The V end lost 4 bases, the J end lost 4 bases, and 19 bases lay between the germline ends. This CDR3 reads CASSYSAGVAFTEAFF. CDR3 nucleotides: TGTGCCAGCAGTTACTCCGCCGGGGTAGCTTTCACTGAAGCTTTCTTT.

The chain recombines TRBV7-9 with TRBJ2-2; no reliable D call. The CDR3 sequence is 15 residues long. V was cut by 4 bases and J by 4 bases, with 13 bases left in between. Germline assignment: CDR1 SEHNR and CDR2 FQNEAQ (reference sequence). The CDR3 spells CASSSVAGPTGELFF. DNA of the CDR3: TGTGCCAGCAGCTCCGTAGCAGGCCCCACCGGGGAGCTGTTTTTT.

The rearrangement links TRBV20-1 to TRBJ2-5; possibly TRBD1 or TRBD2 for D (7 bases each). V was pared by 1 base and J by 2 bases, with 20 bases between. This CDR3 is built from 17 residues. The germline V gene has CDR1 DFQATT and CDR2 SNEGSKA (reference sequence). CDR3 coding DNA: TGCAGTGCTAGAGTTCGAAGTTGGGAGGGACAGCAAGAGACCCAGTACTTC. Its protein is CSARVRSWEGQQETQYF.

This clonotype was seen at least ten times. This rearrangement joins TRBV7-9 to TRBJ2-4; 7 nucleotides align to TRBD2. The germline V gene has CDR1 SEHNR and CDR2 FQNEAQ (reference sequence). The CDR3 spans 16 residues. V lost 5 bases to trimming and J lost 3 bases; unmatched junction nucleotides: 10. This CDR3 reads CASSLLEGRDKNIQYF. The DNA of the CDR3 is TGTGCCAGCAGCCTACTTGAGGGGAGGGACAAAAACATTCAGTACTTC. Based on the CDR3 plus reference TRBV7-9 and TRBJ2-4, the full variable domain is DTGVSQNPRHKITKRGQNVTFRCDPISEHNRLYWYRQTLGQGPEFLTYFQNEAQLEKSRLLSDRFSAERPKGSFSTLEIQRTEQGDSAMYLCASSLLEGRDKNIQYFGAGTRLSVL.